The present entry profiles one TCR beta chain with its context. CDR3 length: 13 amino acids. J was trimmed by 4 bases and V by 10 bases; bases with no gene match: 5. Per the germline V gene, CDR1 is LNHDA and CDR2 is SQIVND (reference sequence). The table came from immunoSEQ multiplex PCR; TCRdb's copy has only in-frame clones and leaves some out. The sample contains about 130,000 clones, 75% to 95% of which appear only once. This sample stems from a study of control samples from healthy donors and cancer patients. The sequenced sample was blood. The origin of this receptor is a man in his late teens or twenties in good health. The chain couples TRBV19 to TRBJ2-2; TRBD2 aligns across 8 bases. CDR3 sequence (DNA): TGTGCCACTGCGGGGGGCGGCACCGGGGAGCTGTTTTTT. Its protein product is CATAGGGTGELFF.